The entry that follows covers one TCR beta chain sequence. The record originates from a study of blood T cell repertoires in COVID-19. Overall study context: T cells, B-cell-depleted T cells, or PBMCs provided the cDNA or gDNA that served as material.

The CDR3 loop spans 16 amino acids. The ends were cut back, 4 bases at V and 3 bases at J, with 15 bases in the middle. In germline, CDR1 is KGHSH, CDR2 LQKENI. Profiled with immunoSEQ multiplex PCR; TCRdb holds only in-frame clones, not every one. The sample includes about 180,000 clones, approximately 88% of them seen just once. J is TRBJ2-2 and V is TRBV18; D is unresolved. The specimen was peripheral blood. The receptor's source is a middle-aged woman with COVID-19, enrolled during active disease. DNA for the CDR3: TGTGCCAGCTCACAGAGCCGGCAGGCTTACACCGGGGAGCTGTTTTTT. This codes for CASSQSRQAYTGELFF.